Listed here are 9 T cell receptor beta chains from one sample, sequenced in a study of T cells in Graves' hyperthyroidism and ophthalmopathy. RNA transcripts yielded amplified TCR beta CDR3 regions. First-round RT-PCR targeting the TCR CDR3 was performed with the HTBI primer set. TCRdb called the multiplex PCR reads again in MiXCR, with one record for every CDR3 protein. Here the sample spans hundreds of thousands of distinct CDR3 sequences, around 13% being singletons. Sequencing was performed on blood. These receptor sequences come from a woman in her 50s with Graves' ophthalmopathy.

This clonotype has a count of ten or more. The J gene is TRBJ2-7, the V gene TRBV13; TRBD1 matches at 7 bases. Germline V lookup: CDR1 PRHDT, CDR2 FYEKMQ (reference sequence). The CDR3 is made up of 17 amino acids. Trimming took 5 bases from V and 7 from J; bases not matched to a gene: 20. DNA for the CDR3: TGTGCCAGCAGCCCCCGGACAGGCGCGCCCCAATCTGGGGAGCAGTACTTC. Translation gives CASSPRTGAPQSGEQYF.

This clonotype showed up many times. The chain combines TRBV27 with TRBJ2-7; D ambiguous. CDR3 length: 16 amino acids. In germline, CDR1 is MNHEY, CDR2 SMNVEV (reference sequence). V lost 0 bases and J lost 2, with 14 bases in between. CDR3 amino acids: CASSLSSAAVPYEQYF. The CDR3 coding sequence is TGTGCCAGCAGTTTATCGTCGGCAGCCGTTCCCTACGAGCAGTACTTC.

This rearrangement joins TRBV5-4 to TRBJ2-3, with a possible D match to TRBD1 (5 bases). The V end lost 4 bases, the J end lost 0 bases, and 18 bases lay between the germline ends. The CDR3 length is 17 residues. Per germline, CDR1 SGHNT and CDR2 YYREEE (reference sequence). CDR3: CASSHSGPRVSTDTQYF. DNA of the CDR3: TGTGCCAGCAGCCACTCAGGACCCAGGGTTAGCACAGATACGCAGTATTTT.

The chain employs TRBV19 and TRBJ2-1; D is ambiguous. Germline V gene sequence: CDR1 LNHDA, CDR2 SQIVND (reference sequence). This CDR3 is 15 amino acids long. Trimming cost V 0 bases and J 0 bases, with 6 bases left between them. The CDR3 here is CASSIDGFSYNEQFF. As DNA, the CDR3 is TGTGCCAGTAGTATAGATGGCTTCTCCTACAATGAGCAGTTCTTC.

The sample holds many counts of this clonotype. The rearrangement links TRBV5-1 to TRBJ2-7; TRBD1 agrees at 9 bases. The germline V gene has CDR1 SGHRS and CDR2 YFSETQ. V was pared by 0 bases and J by 3 bases, with 7 bases of the junction left unmatched. The CDR3 totals 16 residues. The chain's CDR3 is CASSLGIGTGFYEQYF. The CDR3 DNA reads TGCGCCAGCAGCTTGGGTATCGGGACAGGGTTCTACGAGCAGTACTTC. Looking up the rest from reference TRBV5-1 and TRBJ2-7 gives the full variable domain: KAGVTQTPRYLIKTRGQQVTLSCSPISGHRSVSWYQQTPGQGLQFLFEYFSETQRNKGNFPGRFSGRQFSNSRSEMNVSTLELGDSALYLCASSLGIGTGFYEQYFGPGTRLTVT.

This clonotype occurred a few times. The gene calls are TRBV29-1 and TRBJ2-4; the D gene is possibly TRBD1 (5 bases). In germline, CDR1 is SQVTM, CDR2 ANQGSEA. V lost 3 bases and J 5 bases, leaving 8 bases between the germline ends. The CDR3 loop spans 12 amino acids. CDR3 amino acids: CSVEARENIQYF. The CDR3 region has the DNA TGCAGCGTTGAGGCCAGGGAAAACATTCAGTACTTC.

This clonotype was recorded at least ten times. The CDR3 reads CAWRRTGLSEQYF. CDR3 sequence (DNA): TGTGCCTGGAGAAGGACAGGCTTGAGTGAGCAGTATTTT. The V call is TRBV30, the J call TRBJ2-3; 7 nucleotides match TRBD1. Germline V gene data show CDR1 as GTSNPN and CDR2 as SVGIG (reference sequence). The CDR3 totals 13 residues. V gave up 3 bases and J gave up 11 bases; unmatched junction bases: 11.

This clonotype showed up many times. The rearrangement joins TRBV2 to TRBJ2-1; TRBD1 matches 9 bases. The junction had 4 bases not matched to a gene; V was cut back by 7 bases and J by 6 bases. The CDR3 runs 13 residues. Germline CDR1 reads SNHLY; CDR2 reads FYNNEI. The CDR3 spells CASTEDRGNEQFF. CDR3 DNA: TGTGCCAGCACTGAGGACAGGGGCAATGAGCAGTTCTTC.

The chain couples TRBV28 to TRBJ2-1, with 8 bases aligning to TRBD2. The length of the CDR3 is 15 residues. Germline CDR1 MDHEN, CDR2 SYDVKM. After removal of 6 bases from V and 12 bases from J, the junction contained 16 bases not matched to a gene. DNA for the CDR3: TGTGCCAGCAGCGGACTAGCAGAGAGGGGGTCTGGGCAGTTCTTC. This sequence encodes CASSGLAERGSGQFF. Supplemented by reference TRBV28 and TRBJ2-1, the full variable domain reads DVKVTQSSRYLVKRTGEKVFLECVQDMDHENMFWYRQDPGLGLRLIYFSYDVKMKEKGDIPEGYSVSREKKERFSLILESASTNQTSMYLCASSGLAERGSGQFFGPGTRLTVL.